This TCR beta chain was sequenced during a study of sequential checkpoint blockade in melanoma. Study context: TCRbeta immunosequencing was performed on DNA from 85 to 100 pretreatment melanoma tumor samples. Roughly 23 patients had matched tumor biopsies before treatment and at week 13 after nivolumab or ipilimumab alone. The study's findings and limits: In arm A, pretreatment tumor clonality was associated with response. Mutational load did not correlate with tumor T-cell fraction or clonality.

Described treatment: randomized to nivolumab then ipilimumab (arm A) or the reverse (arm B). Germline V CDR1 and CDR2: SGHRS, YFSETQ. This CDR3 spans 17 amino acids. Trimming removed 3 bases from V and 1 base from J; junction bases left unmatched: 5. Turning to this clone: Its target is not known.

Produced via immunoSEQ multiplex PCR; TCRdb's table is partial and in-frame only. In the table there are about 6,400 clones, 15% to 20% of which are singletons. The sequence derives from a human donor with melanoma. V usage is TRBV5-1 and J usage is TRBJ2-5, with TRBD2 matching over 14 bases. Sequencing was performed on tumor tissue (inferred from file names), taken from a patient given nivolumab and ipilimumab in sequence. Here the CDR3 reads CASSYTGLAGGQETQYF. The DNA for the CDR3 is TGCGCCAGCAGCTACACCGGACTAGCGGGGGGCCAAGAGACCCAGTACTTC.